The 27 T cell receptor beta chains listed next were all sequenced from one sample in a study of blood T cells in healthy people across ages. A second PCR, run for about 6 to 11 cycles, used a sample-barcoded 5' primer plus a J-beta primer mix. Using its own MiXCR run on the 5' RACE reads, TCRdb lists one record per CDR3 protein. The sample contains just under 550,000 distinct CDR3 sequences, approximately 25% of which appear only once. A further study also used this sample, focusing on T cells of mothers and their children.

The sequenced material came from blood. The receptor source for this set is a boy between 10 and 17 years old in good health.

The table lists this clonotype with a few counts. The rearrangement uses TRBV7-2 and TRBJ2-6, with 7 nucleotides matching TRBD2. The germline V gene has CDR1 SGHTA and CDR2 FQGNSA. The CDR3 is 18 amino acids. J gave up 0 bases and V 2 bases, and 7 bases lay outside the gene matches. CDR3 bases: TGTGCCAGCAGCTTAATGTCGGGGGGACTCTCTGGGGCCAACGTCCTGACTTTC. Translating it yields CASSLMSGGLSGANVLTF. The entire variable domain, with the rest obtained from reference TRBV7-2 and TRBJ2-6, is as follows: GAGVSQSPSNKVTEKGKDVELRCDPISGHTALYWYRQSLGQGLEFLIYFQGNSAPDKSGLPSDRFSAERTGGSVSTLTIQRTQQEDSAVYLCASSLMSGGLSGANVLTFGAGSRLTVL.

V and J are TRBV6-5 and TRBJ2-5; D is possibly TRBD1 or TRBD2 (5 bases each). The J call is doubtful: the DNA matches TRBJ2-7 better. CDR3 length equals 14 residues. CDR1 and CDR2 (germline): MNHEY, SVGAGI. The CDR3, as DNA: TGTGCCAGCAGCCCGCCGGGACCCCAACACGAGCAGTACTTC. Protein sequence: CASSPPGPQHEQYF.

This clonotype has more than one count but fewer than ten. The rearrangement links TRBV7-6 to TRBJ2-5, with D possibly called TRBD1 or TRBD2 (5 bases each). Germline loops: CDR1 SGHVS, CDR2 FNYEAQ. This CDR3 has 14 residues. Trimming took off 11 bases at V and 5 bases at J, with 21 bases between the two ends. This CDR3 reads CASLSGLGVETQYF. The CDR3 DNA reads TGTGCCTCCCTATCGGGGTTAGGGGTGGAGACCCAGTACTTC.

This clonotype was counted a few times. The V and J genes are TRBV5-6 and TRBJ2-5; 10 bases align to TRBD2. The CDR3 length is 16 residues. From germline, CDR1 is SGHDT and CDR2 YYEEEE. V lost 4 bases and J lost 1; bases outside the gene matches: 7. The DNA of the CDR3 is TGTGCCAGCAGCCTAGCGGGGGCCCAGCTCCAAGAGACCCAGTACTTC. Protein product: CASSLAGAQLQETQYF.

This clonotype has just a few counts. The rearrangement uses TRBV4-1 and TRBJ2-7, with D maybe TRBD1 (6 bases). Germline CDR1 MGHRA, CDR2 YSYEKL. CDR3 length equals 16 residues. Trimming shortened V by 0 bases and J by 2 bases, and 14 bases separated the two germline ends. This chain's CDR3 is CASSQDGGRIPYEQYF. Written as DNA, the CDR3 is TGCGCCAGCAGCCAAGATGGGGGCAGGATACCCTACGAGCAGTACTTC.

This clonotype was seen only a few times. V gene TRBV28 combines with J gene TRBJ2-1; perhaps TRBD1 as D (6 bases). The CDR3 covers 12 residues. Trimming removed 6 bases at V and 15 bases at J, with 18 bases between. Germline CDR1 reads MDHEN; CDR2 reads SYDVKM. The CDR3, as DNA: TGTGCCAGCAGACCGGACTGGGGGCATCCGTTCTTC. Its protein product is CASRPDWGHPFF.

The chain recombines TRBV7-9 with TRBJ1-1, with D possibly TRBD1 on 6 matching bases. CDR3 size: 16 residues. V dropped 5 bases and J dropped 0 bases, with 16 bases sitting between them. CDR1 and CDR2 (germline): SEHNR, FQNEAQ (reference sequence). The CDR3: CASSPRARGMNTEAFF. CDR3 nucleotides: TGTGCCAGCAGCCCCCGGGCCAGGGGCATGAACACTGAAGCTTTCTTT.

This clonotype was found a few times. The V call is TRBV7-2, the J call TRBJ1-4; TRBD1 is a possible D gene (5 bases). Germline loops: CDR1 SGHTA, CDR2 FQGNSA. Trimming took 1 base from V and 0 from J, leaving 6 bases between them. The CDR3 extends over 15 amino acids. The CDR3 reads CASSLEGPTNEKLFF. Here the CDR3 DNA reads TGTGCCAGCAGCTTAGAGGGACCAACTAATGAAAAACTGTTTTTT.

There are many counts of this clonotype. The chain uses TRBV4-1 and TRBJ2-5; D is perhaps TRBD1 (6 bases). CDR1 MGHRA and CDR2 YSYEKL come from the germline V gene. The length of the CDR3 is 15 residues. Trimming took 0 bases from V and 0 from J, leaving 8 bases between them. The CDR3 is CASSQDEGDQETQYF. The CDR3 DNA reads TGCGCCAGCAGCCAAGATGAGGGGGACCAAGAGACCCAGTACTTC.

This clonotype was seen more than once but under ten times. CDR3 region: CASSLGGGRTGELFF. The CDR3 DNA sequence: TGTGCCAGCAGCTTAGGCGGGGGACGCACCGGGGAGCTGTTTTTT. The chain is built from TRBV7-2 and TRBJ2-2; 7 bases line up with TRBD2. The V gene end was trimmed by 1 base and the J gene end by 4 bases; junction bases not matched to a gene: 3. This CDR3 has 15 amino acids. The germline CDR1 and CDR2 sequences are SGHTA and FQGNSA.

This clonotype was found a few times. The chain couples TRBV4-3 to TRBJ2-7; 7 positions match TRBD1. Losses at the gene ends were 0 bases for V and 0 bases for J; bases not matched to a gene: 5. Germline V lookup: CDR1 LGHNA, CDR2 YSLEER. The CDR3 sequence is 16 residues long. The CDR3 region is CASSQDWQGVSYEQYF. CDR3 DNA sequence: TGCGCCAGCAGCCAAGATTGGCAGGGGGTCTCCTACGAGCAGTACTTC.

This clonotype has a handful of counts. The chain employs TRBV4-2 and TRBJ1-2, with 7 bases identical to TRBD1. Germline CDR1 and CDR2: LGHNA and YNFKEQ. Trimming removed 1 base from V and 2 bases from J; junction bases left unmatched: 4. The CDR3 loop spans 15 amino acids. CDR3: CASSQVPDRNYGYTF. The CDR3 DNA reads as TGTGCCAGCAGCCAAGTACCGGACAGGAACTATGGCTACACCTTC.

There are a few counts of this clonotype. The genes are TRBV7-8 and TRBJ2-5; 10 nucleotides align to TRBD1. CDR1 and CDR2 from the germline V gene are SGHVS and FQNEAQ. The CDR3 has 16 amino acids. The V segment lost 1 base and the J segment 4 bases; nucleotides outside the gene matches: 6. The chain's CDR3 is CASSLVRGQGGETQYF. In DNA form, the CDR3 reads TGTGCCAGCAGCTTAGTGCGAGGACAGGGGGGAGAGACCCAGTACTTC.

The V call is TRBV7-9, the J call TRBJ1-2; 7 bases match TRBD1. There are 15 residues in the CDR3. The ends lost 5 bases at V and 0 bases at J; junction bases unmatched: 6. Germline V gives CDR1 SEHNR, CDR2 FQNEAQ (reference sequence). The CDR3 reads CASSHRDSSNYGYTF. CDR3 DNA: TGTGCCAGCAGCCACCGGGACAGTTCTAACTATGGCTACACCTTC.

V gene TRBV3-1 combines with J gene TRBJ2-5; 9 bases line up with TRBD2. The assigned J gene may be wrong: the sequence end matches TRBJ2-1 better. The CDR3 consists of 15 residues. The germline V gene has CDR1 LGHDT and CDR2 YNNKEL (reference sequence). DNA for the CDR3: TGTGCCAGCAGATTAAGCGGGGGGACCCACAATGAGCAGTTCTTC. Protein sequence: CASRLSGGTHNEQFF.

The genes are TRBV19 and TRBJ1-1; weak D call: TRBD1 (5 bases). V was trimmed by 2 bases and J by 1 base, leaving 11 bases between them. The CDR3 loop spans 15 amino acids. Germline CDR1 is LNHDA and CDR2 is SQIVND (reference sequence). The CDR3, as DNA: TGTGCCAGTAGTATAACGAGGGGTGAGAACACTGAAGCTTTCTTT. As protein: CASSITRGENTEAFF.

The chain is built from TRBV6-6 and TRBJ2-7, with D hard to call. Germline V gives CDR1 MNHNY, CDR2 SVGAGI (reference sequence). The CDR3 is made up of 14 amino acids. The V end lost 0 bases, the J end lost 5 bases, and 11 bases lay between the germline ends. For the CDR3, the DNA is TGTGCCAGCAGTTACTCAACCGGGCCAAACGAGCAGTACTTC. This translates into CASSYSTGPNEQYF.

The gene calls are TRBV20-1 and TRBJ2-5, with 13 bases fitting TRBD2. The end of the DNA fits TRBJ2-7 better, so the J call may be wrong. Germline CDR1 DFQATT, CDR2 SNEGSKA (reference sequence). The CDR3 contains 15 residues. CDR3 nucleotide sequence: TGCAGTGCTACGCGGACTAGCGGGAGTAGAGACGAGCAGTACTTC. Amino acids: CSATRTSGSRDEQYF.

V usage is TRBV6-2 or TRBV6-3 and J usage is TRBJ2-2; 10 nucleotides agree with TRBD1. After removal of 5 bases from V and 6 bases from J, the junction contained 6 bases not matched to a gene. The CDR3 is made up of 15 amino acids. Germline CDR1 is MNHEY and CDR2 is SVGEGT. The DNA for the CDR3 is TGTGCCAGCAGTCCAGGGACAGGGGTGCCCGGGGAGCTGTTTTTT. Residues: CASSPGTGVPGELFF.

The gene calls are TRBV4-1 and TRBJ2-3; D ambiguous. The V end lost 1 base, the J end lost 4 bases, and 12 bases lay between the germline ends. The germline gives CDR1 MGHRA, CDR2 YSYEKL. The CDR3 totals 15 residues. The DNA for the CDR3 is TGCGCCAGCAGCCAAGGCCCCCTATCCGCAGATACGCAGTATTTT. It yields the protein CASSQGPLSADTQYF.

This clonotype is judged medium-sized (0.01 to 0.1%). The rearrangement links TRBV7-9 to TRBJ1-1; possibly TRBD1 for D (6 bases). The ends were cut back, 5 bases at V and 4 bases at J, with 8 bases in the middle. This CDR3 is 12 amino acids long. Germline V CDR1 and CDR2: SEHNR, FQNEAQ (reference sequence). The CDR3 protein is CASSTQGTEAFF. The CDR3 DNA reads TGTGCCAGCAGCACACAGGGCACTGAAGCTTTCTTT.

This clonotype was seen more than once but under ten times. The rearrangement links TRBV6-2 or TRBV6-3 to TRBJ2-3; D is undetermined. The V and J ends lost 6 bases and 5 bases respectively, with 9 bases between them. Per germline, CDR1 MNHEY and CDR2 SVGEGT. The CDR3 has 12 residues. CDR3 in amino acids: CASREPQDTQYF. CDR3 coding DNA: TGTGCCAGCAGGGAACCTCAAGATACGCAGTATTTT.

The chain is built from TRBV5-6 and TRBJ2-3, with no clear D. Looked up from germline, CDR1 is SGHDT and CDR2 is YYEEEE. This CDR3 is 13 amino acids long. V was shortened by 0 bases and J by 11 bases, with 13 bases between the two germline ends. The CDR3: CASSLGLGPKQYF. In nucleotides, the CDR3 is TGTGCCAGCAGCTTGGGTCTCGGGCCGAAGCAGTATTTT.

This clonotype was detected only a few times. The chain combines TRBV10-3 with TRBJ1-2, with D possibly matching TRBD1 (5 bases). The CDR3 extends over 12 amino acids. CDR1 is ENHRY, CDR2 SYGVKD, per germline. The V gene lost 10 bases and the J gene lost 4 bases, with 13 bases spanning the gap. The chain's CDR3 is CATRSGGYGYTF. CDR3 DNA sequence: TGTGCCACGCGGTCGGGGGGCTATGGCTACACCTTC.

This clonotype was recorded once. The genes are TRBV5-1 and TRBJ1-2; 8 bases align to TRBD1. This CDR3 comprises 17 residues. CDR1 is SGHRS and CDR2 is YFSETQ in the germline V gene. Germline trimming cut 0 bases from V and 0 bases from J; bases unmatched to any gene: 7. CDR3 sequence: CASSLDGQGRTNYGYTF. The CDR3 region has the DNA TGCGCCAGCAGCTTGGACGGACAGGGTCGTACTAACTATGGCTACACCTTC.

V is TRBV10-2 and J is TRBJ2-5; D tentatively reads TRBD1 or TRBD2 (5 bases each). Gene TRBJ2-7 matches the end of the DNA better, so the J call may be wrong. Germline CDR1 reads WSHSY; CDR2 reads SAAADI. There are 12 residues in the CDR3. Here the CDR3 reads CASSESGTEQYF. The CDR3 DNA follows: TGCGCCAGCAGTGAGTCAGGGACCGAGCAGTACTTC.

The genes are TRBV6-2 or TRBV6-3 and TRBJ2-3, with D maybe TRBD1 (6 bases). V was clipped by 6 bases and J by 2 bases, with 15 bases between them. The CDR3 extends over 15 amino acids. Germline values: CDR1 MNHEY, CDR2 SVGEGT. The CDR3: CASRDTGPDTDTQYF. DNA of the CDR3: TGTGCCAGCAGGGATACAGGGCCCGACACAGATACGCAGTATTTT.